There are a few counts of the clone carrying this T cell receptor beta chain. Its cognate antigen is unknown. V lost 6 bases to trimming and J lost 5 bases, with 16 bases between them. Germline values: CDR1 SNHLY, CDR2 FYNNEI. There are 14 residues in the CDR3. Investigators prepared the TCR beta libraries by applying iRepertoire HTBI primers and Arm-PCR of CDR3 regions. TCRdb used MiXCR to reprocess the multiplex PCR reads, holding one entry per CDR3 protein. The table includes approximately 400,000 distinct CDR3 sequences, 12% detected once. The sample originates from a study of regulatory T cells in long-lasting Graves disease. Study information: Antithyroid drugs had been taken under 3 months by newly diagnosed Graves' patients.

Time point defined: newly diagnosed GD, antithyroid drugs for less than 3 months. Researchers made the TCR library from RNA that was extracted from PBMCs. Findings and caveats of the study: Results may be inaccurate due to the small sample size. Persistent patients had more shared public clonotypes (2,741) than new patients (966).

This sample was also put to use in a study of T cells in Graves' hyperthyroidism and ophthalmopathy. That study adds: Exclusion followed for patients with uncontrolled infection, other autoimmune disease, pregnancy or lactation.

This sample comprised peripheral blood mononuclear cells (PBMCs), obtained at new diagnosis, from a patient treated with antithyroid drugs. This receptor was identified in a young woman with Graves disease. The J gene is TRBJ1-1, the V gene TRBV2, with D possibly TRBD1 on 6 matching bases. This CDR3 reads CASRRTVAGTEAFF. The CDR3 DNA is TGTGCCAGCAGGCGGACAGTTGCGGGGACTGAAGCTTTCTTT.